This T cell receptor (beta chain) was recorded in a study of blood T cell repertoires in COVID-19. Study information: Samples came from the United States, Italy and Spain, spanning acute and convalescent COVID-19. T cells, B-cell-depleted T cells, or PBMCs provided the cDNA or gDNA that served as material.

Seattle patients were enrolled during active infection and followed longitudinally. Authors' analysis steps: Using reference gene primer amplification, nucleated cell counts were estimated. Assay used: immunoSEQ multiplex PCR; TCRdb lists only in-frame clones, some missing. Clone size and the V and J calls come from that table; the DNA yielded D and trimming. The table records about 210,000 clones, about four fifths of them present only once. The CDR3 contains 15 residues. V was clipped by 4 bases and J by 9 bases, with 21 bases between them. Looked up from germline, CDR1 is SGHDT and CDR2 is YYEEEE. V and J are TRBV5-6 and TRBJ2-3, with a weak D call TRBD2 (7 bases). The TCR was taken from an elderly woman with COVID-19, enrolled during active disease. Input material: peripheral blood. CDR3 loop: CASSPRGALVGTQYF. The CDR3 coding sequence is TGTGCCAGCAGCCCCCGGGGGGCGCTTGTAGGGACGCAGTATTTT.